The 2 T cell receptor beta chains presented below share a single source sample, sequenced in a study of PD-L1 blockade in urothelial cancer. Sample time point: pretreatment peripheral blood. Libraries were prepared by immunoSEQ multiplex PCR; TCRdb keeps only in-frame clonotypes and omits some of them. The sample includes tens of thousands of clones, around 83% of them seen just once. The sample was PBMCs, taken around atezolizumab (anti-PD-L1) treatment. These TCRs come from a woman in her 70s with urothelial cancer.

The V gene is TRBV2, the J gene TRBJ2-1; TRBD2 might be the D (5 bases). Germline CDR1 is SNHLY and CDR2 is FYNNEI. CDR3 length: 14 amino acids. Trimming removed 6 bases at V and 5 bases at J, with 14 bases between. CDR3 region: CASRVLVSHNEQFF. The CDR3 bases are TGTGCCAGCAGGGTACTAGTTTCCCACAATGAGCAGTTCTTC.

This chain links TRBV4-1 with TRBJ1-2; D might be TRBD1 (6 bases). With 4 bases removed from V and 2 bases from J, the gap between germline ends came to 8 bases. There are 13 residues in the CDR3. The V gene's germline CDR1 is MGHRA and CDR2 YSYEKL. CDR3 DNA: TGCGCCAGCAGCCGACAGGTGAACTATGGCTACACCTTC. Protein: CASSRQVNYGYTF.